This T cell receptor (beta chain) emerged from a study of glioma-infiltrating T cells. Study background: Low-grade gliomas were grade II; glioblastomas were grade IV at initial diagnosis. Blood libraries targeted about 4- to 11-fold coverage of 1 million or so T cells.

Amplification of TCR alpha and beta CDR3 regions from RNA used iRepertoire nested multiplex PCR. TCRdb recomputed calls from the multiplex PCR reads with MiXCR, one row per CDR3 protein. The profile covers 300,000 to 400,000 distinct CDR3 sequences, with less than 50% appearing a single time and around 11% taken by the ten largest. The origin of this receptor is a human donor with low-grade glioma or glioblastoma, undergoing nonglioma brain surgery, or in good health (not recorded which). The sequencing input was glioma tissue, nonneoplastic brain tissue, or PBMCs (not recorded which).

CDR3 amino acids: CASSIGPYNEKLFF. CDR3 coding DNA: TGTGCCAGTAGTATCGGACCCTATAATGAAAAACTGTTTTTT. The chain is built from TRBV19 and TRBJ1-4; unclear D gene. The CDR3 has 14 amino acids. Trimming stripped 3 bases from V and 4 bases from J, with 9 bases between. Germline loops: CDR1 LNHDA, CDR2 SQIVND (reference sequence).